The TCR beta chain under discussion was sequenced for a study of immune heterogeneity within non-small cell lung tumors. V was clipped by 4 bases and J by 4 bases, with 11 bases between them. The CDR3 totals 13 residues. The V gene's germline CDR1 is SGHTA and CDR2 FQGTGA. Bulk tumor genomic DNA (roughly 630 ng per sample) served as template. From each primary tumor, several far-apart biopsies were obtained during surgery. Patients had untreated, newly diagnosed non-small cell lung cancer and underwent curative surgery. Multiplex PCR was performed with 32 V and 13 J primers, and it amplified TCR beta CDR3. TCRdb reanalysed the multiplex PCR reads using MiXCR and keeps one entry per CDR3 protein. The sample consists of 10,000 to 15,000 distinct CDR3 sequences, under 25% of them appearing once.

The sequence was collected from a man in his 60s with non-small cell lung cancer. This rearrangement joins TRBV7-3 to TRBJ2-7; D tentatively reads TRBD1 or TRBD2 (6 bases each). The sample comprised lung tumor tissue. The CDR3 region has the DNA TGTGCCAGCAGCTACAAGGGGGGTTACGAGCAGTACTTC. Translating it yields CASSYKGGYEQYF. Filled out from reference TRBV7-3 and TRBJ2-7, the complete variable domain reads GAGVSQTPSNKVTEKGKYVELRCDPISGHTALYWYRQSLGQGPEFLIYFQGTGAADDSGLPNDRFFAVRPEGSVSTLKIQRTERGDSAVYLCASSYKGGYEQYFGPGTRLTVT.